One and the same sample provided the 25 T cell receptor beta chains below, sequenced in a study of identical twins. TCRdb redid the calling of the 5' RACE reads with MiXCR, one entry per CDR3 protein. The profile shows hundreds of thousands of distinct CDR3 sequences, approximately 13% of them singletons. These data also featured in a second study, about yellow fever vaccine responses in identical twins.

What was sequenced was PBMCs. The receptors were gathered from a woman between 18 and 29 years old in good health.

This clonotype was found a few times. V gene TRBV5-1 combines with J gene TRBJ2-2; TRBD1 agrees at 9 bases. The CDR3 extends over 15 amino acids. The germline V gene encodes CDR1 SGHRS and CDR2 YFSETQ. With 3 bases clipped from V and 3 bases from J, the junction kept 3 bases outside the gene matches. The CDR3 sequence: CASSSDRGYTGELFF. DNA of the CDR3: TGCGCCAGCAGCTCGGACAGGGGCTACACCGGGGAGCTGTTTTTT.

This clonotype has a handful of counts. J is TRBJ2-6 and V is TRBV3-1; D gene ambiguous. Germline CDR1 reads LGHDT; CDR2 reads YNNKEL (reference sequence). V was pared by 4 bases and J by 2 bases, with 6 bases between. The length of the CDR3 is 14 residues. In nucleotides, the CDR3 is TGTGCCAGCAGCCTTTTGGCTGGGGCCAACGTCCTGACTTTC. Its translation is CASSLLAGANVLTF.

Only a few counts were recorded for this clonotype. This chain joins TRBV5-1 and TRBJ1-3, with D possibly being TRBD1 (5 bases). The CDR3 runs to 15 residues. CDR1 is SGHRS and CDR2 is YFSETQ in the germline V gene. Trimming shortened V by 0 bases and J by 3 bases, and 10 bases separated the two germline ends. CDR3 region: CASSLVAGVGNTIYF. The CDR3 bases are TGCGCCAGCAGCTTGGTGGCGGGGGTTGGAAACACCATATATTTT.

The chain couples TRBV20-1 to TRBJ2-5, with 8 bases that match TRBD2. The CDR3 is made up of 16 amino acids. Germline values: CDR1 DFQATT, CDR2 SNEGSKA (reference sequence). With 0 bases clipped from V and 5 bases from J, the junction kept 11 bases outside the gene matches. The CDR3 here is CSARDPDSGSLETQYF. The CDR3 DNA reads as TGCAGTGCTAGAGATCCCGACAGCGGGAGTTTGGAGACCCAGTACTTC.

A few counts support this clonotype. The rearrangement joins TRBV10-3 to TRBJ1-1, with D maybe TRBD1 (5 bases). Looked up from germline, CDR1 is ENHRY and CDR2 is SYGVKD. This CDR3 is built from 14 residues. V was clipped by 0 bases and J by 4 bases, with 9 bases between them. The CDR3: CAISESQGVTEAFF. CDR3 DNA sequence: TGTGCCATCAGTGAGTCGCAAGGGGTCACTGAAGCTTTCTTT.

This clonotype was picked up many times. V and J are TRBV15 and TRBJ2-1, with TRBD1 matching over 7 bases. The CDR3 is 15 amino acids. With 0 bases clipped from V and 5 bases from J, the junction kept 4 bases outside the gene matches. Germline V gene lookup returns CDR1 LNHNV and CDR2 YYDKDF (reference sequence). CDR3 DNA sequence: TGTGCCACCAGCAGAGAAGGACAGGCCCACAATGAGCAGTTCTTC. It is translated as CATSREGQAHNEQFF.

CDR3 nucleotide sequence: TGTGCCACCGGCAGGGAGGGCCTTAGGGGTCGGGAGACCCAGTACTTC. It specifies CATGREGLRGRETQYF. This sequence joins TRBV24-1 and TRBJ2-5, with 7 nucleotides matching TRBD2. CDR3 length: 16 residues. From germline, CDR1 is KGHDR and CDR2 SFDVKD. With 9 bases clipped from V and 5 bases from J, the junction kept 17 bases outside the gene matches.

This sequence joins TRBV24-1 and TRBJ2-5, with a tentative D call TRBD2 (6 bases). Germline V lookup: CDR1 KGHDR, CDR2 SFDVKD. V lost 7 bases and J 2 bases, leaving 13 bases between the germline ends. The CDR3 runs to 14 residues. CDR3 coding DNA: TGTGCCACCAGGGAGGGAGGTCGGCAAGAGACCCAGTACTTC. Amino acids: CATREGGRQETQYF.

The chain links TRBV11-2 to TRBJ2-7; D gene ambiguous. In germline, CDR1 is SGHAT, CDR2 FQNNGV. The CDR3 contains 14 residues. V was cut by 1 base and J by 1 base, with 8 bases left in between. The CDR3 DNA is TGTGCCAGCAGCTTAGGTCCGGGTTCCTACGAGCAGTACGTC. Translating it yields CASSLGPGSYEQYV.

The chain joins TRBV5-1 to TRBJ2-3; tentative D call: TRBD1 (5 bases). V was trimmed by 1 base and J by 2 bases, leaving 11 bases between them. Germline V gene lookup returns CDR1 SGHRS and CDR2 YFSETQ. This CDR3 contains 15 residues. DNA of the CDR3: TGCGCCAGCAGCTTGATCACAGGAGCCACAGATACGCAGTATTTT. Protein product: CASSLITGATDTQYF. Using reference TRBV5-1 and TRBJ2-3 for the parts outside the CDR3, the full variable domain is KAGVTQTPRYLIKTRGQQVTLSCSPISGHRSVSWYQQTPGQGLQFLFEYFSETQRNKGNFPGRFSGRQFSNSRSEMNVSTLELGDSALYLCASSLITGATDTQYFGPGTRLTVL.

The rearrangement uses TRBV3-1 and TRBJ2-3; no reliable D call. The ends were cut back, 0 bases at V and 7 bases at J, with 14 bases in the middle. Germline assignment: CDR1 LGHDT and CDR2 YNNKEL (reference sequence). The CDR3 is made up of 15 amino acids. CDR3 in DNA: TGTGCCAGCAGCCAAGAGGTGGCTAGGTCACATACGCAGTATTTT. Translated: CASSQEVARSHTQYF.

This clonotype was detected ten times or more. The CDR3 nucleotides read TGTGCCAGCAGCTTAGCGGTCGGTTCCACAGATACGCAGTATTTT. Encoded protein: CASSLAVGSTDTQYF. V usage is TRBV7-9 and J usage is TRBJ2-3, with D uncertain. Germline V lookup: CDR1 SEHNR, CDR2 FQNEAQ (reference sequence). The CDR3 length is 15 residues. V dropped 0 bases and J dropped 2 bases, with 9 bases sitting between them. The entire variable domain, with the rest obtained from reference TRBV7-9 and TRBJ2-3, is as follows: DTGVSQNPRHKITKRGQNVTFRCDPISEHNRLYWYRQTLGQGPEFLTYFQNEAQLEKSRLLSDRFSAERPKGSFSTLEIQRTEQGDSAMYLCASSLAVGSTDTQYFGPGTRLTVL.

This clonotype was picked up a small number of times. The chain employs TRBV3-1 and TRBJ2-2; D possibly corresponds to TRBD2 (5 bases). Germline V lookup: CDR1 LGHDT, CDR2 YNNKEL (reference sequence). Trimming cost V 2 bases and J 4 bases, with 8 bases left between them. The CDR3 has 14 amino acids. CDR3 loop: CASSQLTSTGELFF. The CDR3 nucleotides are TGTGCCAGCAGCCAACTCACTAGCACCGGGGAGCTGTTTTTT. Supplemented by reference TRBV3-1 and TRBJ2-2, the full variable domain reads DTAVSQTPKYLVTQMGNDKSIKCEQNLGHDTMYWYKQDSKKFLKIMFSYNNKELIINETVPNRFSPKSPDKAHLNLHINSLELGDSAVYFCASSQLTSTGELFFGEGSRLTVL.

This clonotype was detected only a few times. This rearrangement joins TRBV19 to TRBJ2-3; 8 nucleotides line up with TRBD1. Germline values: CDR1 LNHDA, CDR2 SQIVND (reference sequence). Germline trimming cut 1 base from V and 3 bases from J; bases unmatched to any gene: 3. CDR3 length: 15 amino acids. CDR3 sequence: CASSIVGQGTDTQYF. For the CDR3, the DNA is TGTGCCAGTAGTATAGTCGGACAGGGAACAGATACGCAGTATTTT.

This clonotype turned up a few times. The gene calls are TRBV20-1 and TRBJ2-4, with a weak D call TRBD1 (5 bases). CDR1 and CDR2 (germline): DFQATT, SNEGSKA (reference sequence). The CDR3 consists of 12 residues. The V and J ends lost 3 bases and 5 bases respectively, with 8 bases between them. DNA for the CDR3: TGCAGTGCTAGTAAGACAGAAAACATTCAGTACTTC. Protein: CSASKTENIQYF.

This clonotype was picked up many times. The chain has TRBV12-3 or TRBV12-4 and TRBJ1-1; maybe TRBD1 (5 bases). The CDR3 loop spans 14 amino acids. The ends were cut back, 5 bases at V and 0 bases at J, with 10 bases in the middle. The CDR3, as DNA: TGTGCCAGCAGTCCCCAGGGACTGAACACTGAAGCTTTCTTT. This codes for CASSPQGLNTEAFF.

The chain has TRBV6-5 and TRBJ1-2; D gene unclear. V lost 0 bases to trimming and J lost 4 bases, with 12 bases between them. The CDR3 covers 15 residues. Germline V gene sequence: CDR1 MNHEY, CDR2 SVGAGI. CDR3 sequence reads: CASSYSDGEGYGYTF. In DNA, the CDR3 is TGTGCCAGCAGTTACTCGGACGGCGAAGGCTATGGCTACACCTTC.

This clonotype showed up just a few times. The rearrangement uses TRBV11-3 and TRBJ2-2; D may match TRBD1 or TRBD2 (5 bases each). The CDR3 is made up of 16 amino acids. V lost 4 bases and J lost 1, with 13 bases in between. From germline, CDR1 is SGHNT and CDR2 YENEEA. The CDR3 nucleotides read TGTGCCAGCAGCTCGTCCGGGACGGTGAACACCGGGGAGCTGTTTTTT. It specifies CASSSSGTVNTGELFF.

In nucleotides, the CDR3 is TGTGCCACCAGTGACTCCGGACTAATTGAGCAGTTCTTC. Protein product: CATSDSGLIEQFF. The chain has TRBV24-1 and TRBJ2-1, with a weak D call TRBD2 (6 bases). Between the trimmed V and J ends, which lost 4 bases and 9 bases, there was a span of 12 bases. The CDR3 has 13 amino acids. The germline gives CDR1 KGHDR, CDR2 SFDVKD.

This chain uses TRBV7-9 with TRBJ2-1, with D possibly TRBD2 on 6 matching bases. The ends were cut back, 5 bases at V and 0 bases at J, with 11 bases in the middle. CDR1 SEHNR and CDR2 FQNEAQ come from the germline V gene (reference sequence). The CDR3 is 15 amino acids. The CDR3 nucleotides are TGTGCCAGCAGCCCGCCGACTAGCTCCTACAATGAGCAGTTCTTC. As protein: CASSPPTSSYNEQFF.

This clonotype was counted at least ten times. The chain carries TRBV29-1 and TRBJ2-5; a weak D match, TRBD2 (5 bases). Germline V gene lookup returns CDR1 SQVTM and CDR2 ANQGSEA. The CDR3 runs to 14 residues. V was trimmed by 3 bases and J by 5 bases, leaving 16 bases between them. DNA for the CDR3: TGCAGCGTTGAGCTAGGACTGTTCCGGGAGACCCAGTACTTC. This codes for CSVELGLFRETQYF.

The CDR3 is CASSKTGTQETQYF. CDR3 nucleotide sequence: TGTGCCAGCAGCAAGACAGGGACTCAAGAGACCCAGTACTTC. V gene TRBV6-1 combines with J gene TRBJ2-5; the D gene is possibly TRBD1 (7 bases). Between the trimmed V and J ends, which lost 6 bases and 2 bases, there was a span of 13 bases. The length of the CDR3 is 14 residues. Germline CDR1 is MNHNS and CDR2 is SASEGT.

This clonotype was seen only a few times. This rearrangement joins TRBV20-1 to TRBJ2-1; 11 bases are a match to TRBD2. The J segment lost 3 bases and the V segment lost 5 bases, leaving 6 bases of the junction unmatched. Germline V CDR1 and CDR2: DFQATT, SNEGSKA (reference sequence). CDR3 size: 15 residues. The CDR3 loop is CSAPSGTSGYNEQFF. The DNA of the CDR3 is TGCAGTGCTCCATCCGGGACTAGCGGCTACAATGAGCAGTTCTTC.

This clonotype was counted between two and nine times. The chain employs TRBV18 and TRBJ2-7; TRBD1 matches 9 bases. The CDR3 consists of 15 residues. V shed 3 bases, J shed 4 bases, and the junction held 7 bases outside the gene matches. The germline CDR1 and CDR2 sequences are KGHSH and LQKENI. CDR3 protein: CASSPTTGGEYEQYV. CDR3 nucleotide sequence: TGTGCCAGCTCACCTACGACAGGGGGGGAGTACGAGCAGTACGTC.

This clonotype was counted ten times or more. V gene TRBV7-9 combines with J gene TRBJ2-5; weak D call: TRBD2 (5 bases). The germline V and J ends were trimmed by 11 bases and 4 bases, with 14 bases remaining between them. The length of the CDR3 is 12 residues. CDR1 and CDR2 from the germline V gene are SEHNR and FQNEAQ (reference sequence). Here the CDR3 reads CAVTGGPETQYF. CDR3 coding DNA: TGTGCCGTAACCGGAGGCCCAGAGACCCAGTACTTC.